This is a list of T cell receptor beta chains from one sample in a study of shared clonotypes between healthy human individuals. Produced via immunoSEQ multiplex PCR; TCRdb's table is partial and in-frame only. The table records approximately 1.5 million clones, about 98% of them present only once. Sequencing was performed on naive CD4+ T cells sorted from blood. These receptors were collected from a man aged 30-40 years in good health. Each CDR3 is given with its conserved first and last residue. The D gene is left open where the match is weak. Some rows mark clone size as missing; the rest say once, few, many or name a class of expanded clone.

>TRBD2|TRBJ2-7|14|TRBV9|NA
CASSASGSFNEQYF
TGTGCCAGCAGCGCTAGCGGGAGCTTCAACGAGCAGTACTTC
>NA|TRBJ1-5|15|TRBV19|NA
CASHYEAGRSQPQHF
TGTGCCAGTCATTACGAGGCAGGGAGGAGTCAGCCCCAGCATTTT
>NA|TRBJ2-5|14|TRBV19|NA
CASSITGFQETQYF
TGTGCCAGTAGTATAACGGGGTTCCAAGAGACCCAGTACTTC
>TRBD2|TRBJ2-1|16|TRBV27|NA
CASSLITSGAYNEQFF
TGTGCCAGCAGTCTCATCACTAGCGGAGCCTACAATGAGCAGTTCTTC
>NA|TRBJ2-7|14|TRBV5-6|NA
CASSLVGNSYEQYF
TGTGCCAGCAGCTTAGTCGGGAACTCCTACGAGCAGTACTTC
>NA|TRBJ2-7|14|TRBV10-3|once
CAISTRLSTYEQYF
TGTGCCATTTCGACACGACTTTCTACCTACGAGCAGTACTTC
>TRBD1|TRBJ2-5|14|TRBV18|NA
CASSLDRGSETQYF
TGTGCCAGCTCACTAGACAGGGGGAGTGAGACCCAGTACTTC
>NA|TRBJ1-4|13|TRBV14|NA
CASSRDLNEKLFF
TGTGCCAGCAGCCGGGACTTGAATGAAAAACTGTTTTTT
>TRBD2|TRBJ2-2|17|TRBV27|NA
CASTGGTSGSKTGELFF
TGTGCCAGCACCGGCGGGACTAGCGGGAGTAAGACCGGGGAGCTGTTTTTT
>NA|TRBJ1-2|15|TRBV9|NA
CASSVFEAMGYGYTF
TGTGCCAGCAGCGTATTTGAGGCAATGGGCTATGGCTACACCTTC
>TRBD1|TRBJ1-5|13|TRBV29-1|NA
CSAGQGSNQPQHF
TGCAGCGCCGGACAGGGAAGCAATCAGCCCCAGCATTTT
>NA|TRBJ2-7|15|TRBV5-4|NA
CASSLVLGDSYEQYF
TGTGCCAGCAGCTTGGTTCTAGGGGATTCCTACGAGCAGTACTTC
>TRBD1|TRBJ1-2|14|TRBV4-1|NA
CASSQTRTGDGYTF
TGCGCCAGCAGCCAAACTCGGACAGGGGACGGCTACACCTTC
>NA|TRBJ2-7|12|TRBV28|NA
CATSDPTYEQYF
TGTGCCACCTCAGACCCAACCTACGAGCAGTACTTC